These 2 T cell receptor beta chains originate from one sample sequenced in a study of graft-versus-host responses after intestinal transplantation. The antigens these receptors bind are not known. TCRdb keeps only in-frame clones here, not all; method: immunoSEQ multiplex PCR. The sample holds roughly 99,000 clones; less than 95% are singletons and the top ten take over 0.06%. The sample consisted of unstimulated CD8+ T cells sorted from spleen or lymph node cells, taken before transplant. The source is a human donor who was the organ donor for an intestinal transplant.

The chain has TRBV20-1 and TRBJ1-2; D is ambiguous. Germline CDR1 DFQATT, CDR2 SNEGSKA (reference sequence). V lost 4 bases to trimming and J lost 2 bases, with 5 bases between them. The CDR3 sequence is 11 residues long. DNA of the CDR3: TGCAGTGCTACCAGGAACTATGGCTACACCTTC. Residues: CSATRNYGYTF.

The V gene is TRBV5-1, the J gene TRBJ1-1; no clear D. Germline-derived CDR1 and CDR2 are SGHRS and YFSETQ. The ends were cut back, 0 bases at V and 0 bases at J, with 12 bases in the middle. The CDR3 totals 16 residues. The CDR3 protein is CASSLGGNRVNTEAFF. The CDR3 DNA follows: TGCGCCAGCAGCTTGGGTGGAAACCGGGTGAACACTGAAGCTTTCTTT.